These 23 T cell receptor beta chains came from one sample sequenced in a study of cytomegalovirus exposure and HLA in healthy donors. Primers for the PCR totalled 60 Vbeta and 13 Jbeta. Sequencing was performed with immunoSEQ multiplex PCR; in TCRdb, only in-frame clones are kept and a portion is missing. This repertoire shows fewer than 200,000 clones, 70% to 85% found once; its top ten account for over 2%. Sequencing used PBMCs. The receptors here all came from a human donor in good health.

The V call is TRBV27, the J call TRBJ2-5; TRBD2 matches 7 bases. The J call may be mistaken, given a closer DNA end match to TRBJ2-7. The CDR3 spans 14 residues. CDR1 and CDR2 (germline): MNHEY, SMNVEV (reference sequence). The CDR3 sequence is CASSLRGVIGEQYF. The CDR3 bases are TGTGCCAGCAGTTTACGGGGGGTTATAGGCGAGCAGTACTTC.

Concerning this clone itself: The sample has other DNA sequences that encode this CDR3 too. V usage is TRBV19 and J usage is TRBJ1-1; TRBD1 is a possible D gene (5 bases). This CDR3 contains 13 residues. Germline V gene sequence: CDR1 LNHDA, CDR2 SQIVND (reference sequence). With 6 bases removed from V and 1 base from J, the gap between germline ends came to 9 bases. CDR3 loop: CASSPQGNTEAFF. The CDR3 region has the DNA TGTGCCAGTAGCCCCCAGGGGAACACTGAAGCTTTCTTT.

V gene TRBV5-6 combines with J gene TRBJ2-4; 8 nucleotides agree with TRBD2. CDR3 length equals 16 residues. CDR1 is SGHDT and CDR2 is YYEEEE in the germline V gene. The trim removed 3 bases at V and 3 bases at J, leaving 8 bases unmatched. Here the CDR3 reads CASSSNSGEIKNIQYF. In DNA, the CDR3 is TGTGCCAGCAGCTCCAATAGCGGGGAGATCAAAAACATTCAGTACTTC.

This rearrangement joins TRBV5-1 to TRBJ2-7; TRBD1 matches at 11 bases. Germline values: CDR1 SGHRS, CDR2 YFSETQ. J gave up 4 bases and V 2 bases, and 5 bases lay outside the gene matches. This CDR3 has 15 residues. The CDR3 loop reads CASSLTGTGGYEQYF. CDR3 nucleotide sequence: TGCGCCAGCAGCTTAACTGGGACAGGGGGGTACGAGCAGTACTTC.

The chain couples TRBV9 to TRBJ2-7, with D maybe TRBD2 (6 bases). V gave up 0 bases and J gave up 3 bases, with 13 bases separating them. The CDR3 loop spans 15 amino acids. Germline V gene sequence: CDR1 SGDLS, CDR2 YYNGEE. Here the CDR3 reads CASSVAGTPNYEQYF. CDR3 nucleotide sequence: TGTGCCAGCAGCGTAGCCGGGACTCCGAACTACGAGCAGTACTTC.

The genes are TRBV6-5 and TRBJ1-1; D is possibly TRBD1 (5 bases). V was trimmed by 5 bases and J by 0 bases, leaving 13 bases between them. The CDR3 loop spans 15 amino acids. Germline assignment: CDR1 MNHEY and CDR2 SVGAGI. The CDR3 DNA is TGTGCCAGCAGTCGCCCGACAGCGTTGAACACTGAAGCTTTCTTT. Amino acid sequence: CASSRPTALNTEAFF.

This clone came up a few times. The rearrangement joins TRBV7-9 to TRBJ2-7; D gene unclear. The CDR3 extends over 16 amino acids. V was pared by 2 bases and J by 0 bases, with 14 bases between. Germline-derived CDR1 and CDR2 are SEHNR and FQNEAQ (reference sequence). The CDR3: CASSLSSGSFSYEQYF. CDR3 coding DNA: TGTGCCAGCAGCTTATCTTCCGGGTCCTTCTCCTACGAGCAGTACTTC. The full variable domain, completed using reference TRBV7-9 and TRBJ2-7, is DTGVSQNPRHKITKRGQNVTFRCDPISEHNRLYWYRQTLGQGPEFLTYFQNEAQLEKSRLLSDRFSAERPKGSFSTLEIQRTEQGDSAMYLCASSLSSGSFSYEQYFGPGTRLTVT.

The chain couples TRBV6-1 to TRBJ1-5; D is unclear. V lost 2 bases, J lost 0 bases, and 11 bases lay in between. The CDR3 has 16 residues. The germline gives CDR1 MNHNS, CDR2 SASEGT. CDR3 nucleotide sequence: TGTGCCAGCAGTGAATTTCAGTCATATAGCAATCAGCCCCAGCATTTT. The encoded protein is CASSEFQSYSNQPQHF.

The gene calls are TRBV7-9 and TRBJ2-7, with D maybe TRBD1 (6 bases). Trimming shortened V by 2 bases and J by 5 bases, and 13 bases separated the two germline ends. CDR3 length equals 14 residues. Germline assignment: CDR1 SEHNR and CDR2 FQNEAQ (reference sequence). The CDR3 DNA is TGTGCCAGCAGCTTAAGAAGCAGGGGCAACGAGCAGTACTTC. It translates to CASSLRSRGNEQYF.

This clone has more than one count but fewer than ten. This rearrangement joins TRBV6-5 to TRBJ1-6; D may be TRBD1 (5 bases). Germline CDR1 and CDR2: MNHEY and SVGAGI. V was trimmed by 11 bases and J by 16 bases, leaving 9 bases between them. This CDR3 contains 8 residues. The CDR3 DNA reads TGTGCCGCCCGGGGGCTCCACTTT. Residues: CAARGLHF.

The chain uses TRBV30 and TRBJ1-3; the D gene is possibly TRBD1 (5 bases). Germline V CDR1 and CDR2: GTSNPN, SVGIG (reference sequence). Trimming took off 4 bases at V and 4 bases at J, with 8 bases between the two ends. The CDR3 loop spans 12 amino acids. CDR3 residues: CAWTQGGNTIYF. The CDR3 nucleotides read TGTGCCTGGACGCAGGGAGGAAACACCATATATTTT.

V and J are TRBV9 and TRBJ2-1; tentatively, D is TRBD2 (6 bases). The V gene lost 3 bases and the J gene lost 8 bases, with 15 bases spanning the gap. This CDR3 contains 14 residues. Germline V gives CDR1 SGDLS, CDR2 YYNGEE. CDR3 protein: CASSAGLSLDEQFF. Here the CDR3 DNA reads TGTGCCAGCAGCGCGGGACTCAGCCTGGATGAGCAGTTCTTC.

The chain joins TRBV7-6 to TRBJ2-5; 9 nucleotides match TRBD1. CDR3 length: 13 residues. The germline V gene encodes CDR1 SGHVS and CDR2 FNYEAQ. V dropped 5 bases and J dropped 11; count of bases not matched to a gene: 9. The DNA of the CDR3 is TGTGCCAGCAGCCATACAGGGGGCGAAGAGCAGTACTTC. Protein product: CASSHTGGEEQYF. Drawing the rest from reference TRBV7-6 and TRBJ2-5, the complete variable domain is GAGVSQSPRYKVTKRGQDVALRCDPISGHVSLYWYRQALGQGPEFLTYFNYEAQQDKSGLPNDRFSAERPEGSISTLTIQRTEQRDSAMYRCASSHTGGEEQYFGPGTRLLVL.

The V call is TRBV9, the J call TRBJ1-5; D is perhaps TRBD1 (6 bases). V gave up 4 bases and J gave up 2 bases, with 16 bases separating them. The CDR3 runs 16 residues. Germline values: CDR1 SGDLS, CDR2 YYNGEE. CDR3 DNA: TGTGCCAGCAGCACAGGGAGCGGTGTGGGCAATCAGCCCCAGCATTTT. Translation: CASSTGSGVGNQPQHF.

This chain links TRBV27 with TRBJ2-5, with no clear D. The CDR3 runs 13 residues. Germline loops: CDR1 MNHEY, CDR2 SMNVEV (reference sequence). Trimming shortened V by 6 bases and J by 1 base, and 9 bases separated the two germline ends. The DNA for the CDR3 is TGTGCCAGCAGCCCGCGCGTCCAAGAGACCCAGTACTTC. Residues: CASSPRVQETQYF.

J is TRBJ1-5 and V is TRBV7-8; D is unresolved. CDR3 size: 17 residues. Between the trimmed V and J ends, which lost 5 bases and 0 bases, there was a span of 17 bases. Per the germline V gene, CDR1 is SGHVS and CDR2 is FQNEAQ. This CDR3 reads CASSQKARQNSNQPQHF. CDR3 DNA: TGTGCCAGCAGCCAGAAGGCCCGACAAAATAGCAATCAGCCCCAGCATTTT.

This clone was seen only once. The V gene is TRBV7-3, the J gene TRBJ2-1, with 8 bases fitting TRBD2. The germline CDR1 and CDR2 sequences are SGHTA and FQGTGA. The CDR3 covers 18 residues. V was pared by 6 bases and J by 0 bases, with 13 bases of the junction left unmatched. The chain's CDR3 is CASSPYPGGQGSYNEQFF. CDR3 DNA: TGTGCCAGCAGTCCTTATCCGGGGGGGCAGGGCTCCTACAATGAGCAGTTCTTC.

The rearrangement joins TRBV9 to TRBJ2-2, with 8 bases that match TRBD1. The J segment lost 0 bases and the V segment lost 4 bases, leaving 8 bases of the junction unmatched. From germline, CDR1 is SGDLS and CDR2 YYNGEE. The CDR3 contains 17 residues. CDR3 bases: TGTGCCAGCAGCCTACACTCAGGGGGCTCGAACACCGGGGAGCTGTTTTTT. Amino acid sequence: CASSLHSGGSNTGELFF.

This clone has only a few counts. The chain employs TRBV7-6 and TRBJ2-7, with D unresolved. This CDR3 contains 14 residues. CDR1 is SGHVS, CDR2 FNYEAQ, per germline. Deletions cut 2 bases from V and 0 bases from J, with 8 bases between. The CDR3 protein is CASSLTLSSYEQYF. CDR3 nucleotides: TGTGCCAGCAGCTTAACGTTGAGCTCCTACGAGCAGTACTTC.

This sequence joins TRBV20-1 and TRBJ1-1, with D perhaps TRBD1 (5 bases). V lost 3 bases and J lost 11, with 10 bases in between. Per the germline V gene, CDR1 is DFQATT and CDR2 is SNEGSKA (reference sequence). CDR3 size: 10 residues. Here the CDR3 reads CSASSQVAFF. CDR3 sequence (DNA): TGCAGTGCTAGTTCACAGGTGGCTTTCTTT.

A remark on this clone: Germline and junction disagree at one end, which may indicate a read error. J is TRBJ2-7 and V is TRBV4-1; tentative D call: TRBD1 (6 bases). The germline gives CDR1 MGHRA, CDR2 YSYEKL. The CDR3 extends over 15 amino acids. In DNA, the CDR3 is TGCGCCAGCAGCCAATTAGAGGACAGCACGTACCGCATTTTTTTC. It is translated as CASSQLEDSTYRIFF.

In the case of this clone: Germline and junction disagree at one end, which may indicate a read error. The chain is built from TRBV7-7 and TRBJ2-7, with 10 bases lining up with TRBD1. The CDR3 loop spans 13 amino acids. CDR1 SSHAT and CDR2 FNYEAQ come from the germline V gene (reference sequence). DNA for the CDR3: TGTGCTAGCAGCCTGGACAGGGGGTACGAGCAGTACTTC. Residues: CASSLDRGYEQYF.

This clone was found a few times. The rearrangement links TRBV10-3 to TRBJ1-1; the D is unclear. CDR1 is ENHRY, CDR2 SYGVKD, per germline. This CDR3 contains 14 residues. V dropped 4 bases and J dropped 1 base, with 10 bases sitting between them. The CDR3 region has the DNA TGTGCCATCAGTGCGGAGTCCTCGAACACTGAAGCTTTCTTT. It codes for CAISAESSNTEAFF.